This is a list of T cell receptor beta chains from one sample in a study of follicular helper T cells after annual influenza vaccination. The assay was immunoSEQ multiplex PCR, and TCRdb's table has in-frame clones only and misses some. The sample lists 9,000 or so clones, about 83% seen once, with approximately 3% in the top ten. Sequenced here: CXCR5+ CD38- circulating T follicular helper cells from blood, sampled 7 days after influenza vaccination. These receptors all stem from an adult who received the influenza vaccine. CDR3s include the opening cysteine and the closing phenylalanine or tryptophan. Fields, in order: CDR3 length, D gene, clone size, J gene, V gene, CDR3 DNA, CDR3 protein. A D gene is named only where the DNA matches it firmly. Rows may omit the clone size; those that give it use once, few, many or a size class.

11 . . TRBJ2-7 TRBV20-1 TGCAGTGCTTACGGCTCCTACGAGCAGTACTTC CSAYGSYEQYF
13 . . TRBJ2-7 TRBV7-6 TGTGCCAGCAGCCTTAGGCACGGGGGCGAGCAGTACTTC CASSLRHGGEQYF
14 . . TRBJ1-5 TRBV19 TGTGCCAGTAGTATAGGGGGCAGAGGTGAGCCCCAGCATTTT CASSIGGRGEPQHF
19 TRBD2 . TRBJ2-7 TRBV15 TGTGCCACCAGCAGAGATGAAGTCCTAGCGGGGCACTTCTCCTACGAGCAGTACTTC CATSRDEVLAGHFSYEQYF
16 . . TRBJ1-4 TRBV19 TGTGCCAGTAGTAGAGGCAGGGCGACGGGAAATGAAAAACTGTTTTTT CASSRGRATGNEKLFF
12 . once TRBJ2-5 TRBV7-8 TGTGCCAGCAGCTCGACCCCCGGGACCCAGTACTTC CASSSTPGTQYF
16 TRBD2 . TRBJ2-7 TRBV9 TGTGCCAGCAGCCCCGGGGCTAGCGGGGGATCCTACGAGCAGTACTTC CASSPGASGGSYEQYF
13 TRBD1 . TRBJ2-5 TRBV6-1 TGTGCCAGCAGGGACAGGGGGGGAGAGACCCAGTACTTC CASRDRGGETQYF
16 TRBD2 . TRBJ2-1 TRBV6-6 TGTGCCAGCCTCCAAAAGGTTTTAGCGGGGGGGCATGAGCAGTTCTTC CASLQKVLAGGHEQFF
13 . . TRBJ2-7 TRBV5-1 TGCGCCAGCAGCTACACAGACTCCTACGAGCAGTACTTC CASSYTDSYEQYF
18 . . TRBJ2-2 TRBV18 TGTGCCAGCTCACCACCCCCCCCCGGCCCCATGGGCACCGGGGAGCTGTTTTTT CASSPPPPGPMGTGELFF
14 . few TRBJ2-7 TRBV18 TGTGCCACGTCGGCGGCTAATAATGCCTACGAGCAGTACTTC CATSAANNAYEQYF
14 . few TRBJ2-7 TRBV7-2 TGTGCCAGCAGCAGGGGGATCGCCTCCTACGAGCAGTACTTC CASSRGIASYEQYF
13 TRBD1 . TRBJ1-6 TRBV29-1 TGCAGCGTTAAAGATGACAGGGATTCACCCCTCCACTTT CSVKDDRDSPLHF
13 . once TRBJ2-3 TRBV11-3 TGTGCCAGCAGCTTAGATGGAGGGGGGCGGCAGTATTTT CASSLDGGGRQYF